This T cell receptor (beta chain) was sequenced for a study of cytomegalovirus exposure and HLA in healthy donors. Comments on this clone: Its antigen is unknown.

Study outcomes and limitations: With high specificity and sensitivity, the classifier reportedly diagnosed cytomegalovirus status. DRB1 showed the most TCR associations and HLA-C the fewest in a later analysis, as rates varied by HLA locus.

It was with 60 Vbeta and 13 Jbeta primers that the PCR ran. This table comes from immunoSEQ multiplex PCR, and its TCRdb copy is limited to in-frame clones, with some not included. The table has around 180,000 clones, roughly 87% seen once. The CDR3 has 14 amino acids. Trimming took off 4 bases at V and 2 bases at J, with 11 bases between the two ends. Germline V gene data show CDR1 as SNHLY and CDR2 as FYNNEI. This sequence originates from a girl in the first two years of life in good health and CMV-seronegative. The chain combines TRBV2 with TRBJ2-5; D is undetermined. Sequencing was done on a sample of PBMCs. The CDR3 here is CASSAGFVQETQYF. The CDR3 DNA is TGTGCCAGCAGTGCAGGATTTGTTCAAGAGACCCAGTACTTC.